Listed below are T cell receptor beta chains from one sample, sequenced in a study of cytomegalovirus exposure and HLA in healthy donors. The repertoire was sequenced with immunoSEQ multiplex PCR; TCRdb's copy has only in-frame clones and lacks some. There are 140,000 or so clones in the sample; 60% to 85% occur only once, and 1.5% to 2% lies in the top ten. The sequenced sample consisted of PBMCs. The receptors stem from a middle-aged man in good health and CMV-seronegative. CDR3s include the opening cysteine and the closing phenylalanine or tryptophan. Each record gives: CDR3 protein, V gene, J gene, CDR3 length.

CDR3 protein: CAISESEGIQYF; V gene: TRBV10-3; J gene: TRBJ2-4; CDR3 length: 12
CDR3 protein: CASSNLPDSANEQYF; V gene: TRBV28; J gene: TRBJ2-7; CDR3 length: 15
CDR3 protein: CASRRDSPPYEQYF; V gene: TRBV2; J gene: TRBJ2-7; CDR3 length: 14
CDR3 protein: CASSRGYQETQYF; V gene: TRBV9; J gene: TRBJ2-5; CDR3 length: 13
CDR3 protein: CASSLSPGLGTPEQFF; V gene: TRBV13; J gene: TRBJ2-1; CDR3 length: 16
CDR3 protein: CATHYRDYQYNEQFF; V gene: TRBV10-2; J gene: TRBJ2-1; CDR3 length: 15
CDR3 protein: CASSLTGRNQPQHF; V gene: TRBV5-4; J gene: TRBJ1-5; CDR3 length: 14
CDR3 protein: CASSPWGGDSNQPQHF; V gene: TRBV11-2; J gene: TRBJ1-5; CDR3 length: 16
CDR3 protein: CASTEGWQGANSPLHF; V gene: TRBV27; J gene: TRBJ1-6; CDR3 length: 16
CDR3 protein: CASSPWGGTFSYEQYF; V gene: TRBV7-2; J gene: TRBJ2-7; CDR3 length: 16
CDR3 protein: CASSFELGGASTDTQYF; V gene: TRBV28; J gene: TRBJ2-3; CDR3 length: 17
CDR3 protein: CASSQSDENNEQFF; V gene: TRBV4-3; J gene: TRBJ2-1; CDR3 length: 14
CDR3 protein: CASSLVSGTSSYNEQFF; V gene: TRBV5-1; J gene: TRBJ2-1; CDR3 length: 17
CDR3 protein: CASSLTGQYILEAFF; V gene: TRBV7-2; J gene: TRBJ1-1; CDR3 length: 15
CDR3 protein: CASTGVGGNSPLHF; V gene: TRBV27; J gene: TRBJ1-6; CDR3 length: 14
CDR3 protein: CASSSLSGRGYEQYF; V gene: TRBV28; J gene: TRBJ2-7; CDR3 length: 15
CDR3 protein: CASSRDRRNYEQYF; V gene: TRBV18; J gene: TRBJ2-7; CDR3 length: 14